Included here is one TCR beta chain sequence, with context. The data are from a study of blood T cell repertoires in COVID-19. Across the study: PBMCs, B-cell-depleted T cells, or T cells provided the cDNA or gDNA that made up the material.

In germline, CDR1 is GTSNPN, CDR2 SVGIG (reference sequence). This CDR3 has 11 amino acids. V lost 2 bases and J 10 bases, leaving 8 bases between the germline ends. Clones were sequenced by immunoSEQ multiplex PCR, and TCRdb holds only the in-frame ones, with some missing. The sample shows under 110,000 clones, around 85% of them seen only once. The chain has TRBV30 and TRBJ2-2; no definite D call. Source material: peripheral blood. This sequence was found in a woman in her seventies with active or convalescent COVID-19. CDR3 nucleotide sequence: TGTGCCTGGAGTCCTAGAATGGAGCTGTTTTTT. Protein sequence: CAWSPRMELFF. The complete variable domain, with remaining parts taken from reference TRBV30 and TRBJ2-2, reads SQTIHQWPATLVQPVGSPLSLECTVEGTSNPNLYWYRQAAGRGLQLLFYSVGIGQISSEVPQNLSASRPQDRQFILSSKKLLLSDSGFYLCAWSPRMELFFGEGSRLTVL.